The text below deals with one T cell receptor beta chain. Its target is not known. This entry belongs to a study of radiotherapy plus CTLA-4 blockade in lung cancer. Study-wide background: Objective responses were seen in under 20% of patients, disease control in 31%.

The protocol was immunoSEQ multiplex PCR, while the TCRdb copy is restricted to in-frame clones and leaves out a portion. This sample yields some 66,000 clones, of which under 85% are seen a single time; about 4% belongs to the top ten. The study, taken as a whole, reports: In blood, tumor-derived TCR clones expanded after radiotherapy plus ipilimumab.

Ipilimumab-mediated CTLA-4 blockade plus focal radiation was given to patients having chemo-refractory metastatic non-small-cell lung cancer. CDR3 size: 14 residues. Germline loops: CDR1 SGHVS, CDR2 FNYEAQ. With 4 bases removed from V and 1 base from J, the gap between germline ends came to 10 bases. Sequencing was performed on peripheral blood, taken from a patient treated with radiotherapy plus ipilimumab. The V call is TRBV7-6, the J call TRBJ1-1; unclear D gene. This sequence was found in a human donor with non-small cell lung cancer who had a partial response to radiotherapy plus ipilimumab. The DNA of the CDR3 is TGTGCCAGCAGCTCGCAGGCCTCGAACACTGAAGCTTTCTTT. Its protein product is CASSSQASNTEAFF.